The text below deals with one TCR beta chain. The CDR3 is 17 amino acids. V was clipped by 0 bases and J by 0 bases; unmatched bases: 4. Germline CDR1 is LGHNA and CDR2 is YSLEER. Sequenced by immunoSEQ multiplex PCR; TCRdb stores in-frame clones only, minus some. The repertoire consists of approximately 120,000 clones, with approximately 91% occurring once and the leading ten covering more than 0.9%. The data were obtained in a study of blood T cell repertoires in COVID-19. Study overall: The United States, Italy and Spain were the sources of the acute and convalescent COVID-19 samples. The cDNA or gDNA used as material had been derived from T cells, B-cell-depleted T cells, or PBMCs.

The rearrangement links TRBV4-3 to TRBJ2-1, with 8 bases matching TRBD1. Specimen: peripheral blood. This receptor was identified in a woman of 80 years or more with acute or convalescent COVID-19. The CDR3 is CASSQDSTGGSYNEQFF. CDR3 DNA sequence: TGCGCCAGCAGCCAAGATTCCACAGGGGGCTCCTACAATGAGCAGTTCTTC.